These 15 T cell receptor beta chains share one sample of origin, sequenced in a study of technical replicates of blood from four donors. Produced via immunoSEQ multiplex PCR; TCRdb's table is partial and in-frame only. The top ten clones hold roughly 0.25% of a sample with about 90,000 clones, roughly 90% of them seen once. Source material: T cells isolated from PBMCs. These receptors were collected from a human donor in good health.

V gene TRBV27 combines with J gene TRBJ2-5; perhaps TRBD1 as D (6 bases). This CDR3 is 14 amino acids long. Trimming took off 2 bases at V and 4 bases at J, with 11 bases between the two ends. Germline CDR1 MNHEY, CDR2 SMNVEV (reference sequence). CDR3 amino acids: CASSLGPGVETQYF. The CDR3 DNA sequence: TGTGCCAGCAGTTTAGGGCCAGGGGTAGAGACCCAGTACTTC.

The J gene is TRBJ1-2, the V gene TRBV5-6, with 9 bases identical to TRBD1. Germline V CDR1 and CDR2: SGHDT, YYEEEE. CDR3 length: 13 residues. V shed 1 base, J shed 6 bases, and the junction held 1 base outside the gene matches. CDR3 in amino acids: CASSLTGGNGYTF. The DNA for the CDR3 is TGTGCCAGCAGCTTGACAGGGGGCAATGGCTACACCTTC.

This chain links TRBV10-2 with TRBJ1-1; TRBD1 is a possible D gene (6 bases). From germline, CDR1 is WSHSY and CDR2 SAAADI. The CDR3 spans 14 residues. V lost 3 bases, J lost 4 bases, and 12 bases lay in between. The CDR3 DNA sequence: TGCGCCAGCAGTGATGGGAGCAGGGGCACTGAAGCTTTCTTT. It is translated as CASSDGSRGTEAFF.

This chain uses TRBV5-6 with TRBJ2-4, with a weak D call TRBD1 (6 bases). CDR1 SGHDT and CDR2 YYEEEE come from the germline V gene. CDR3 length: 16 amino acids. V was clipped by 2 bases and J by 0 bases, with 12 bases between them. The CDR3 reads CASSFRQALAKNIQYF. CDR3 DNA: TGTGCCAGCAGCTTCCGACAGGCACTAGCCAAAAACATTCAGTACTTC.

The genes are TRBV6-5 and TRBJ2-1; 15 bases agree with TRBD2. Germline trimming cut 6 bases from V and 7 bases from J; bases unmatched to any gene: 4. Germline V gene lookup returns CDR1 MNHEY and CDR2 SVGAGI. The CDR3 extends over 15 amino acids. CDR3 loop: CASSRTSGGVNEQFF. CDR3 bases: TGTGCCAGCAGCCGGACTAGCGGGGGGGTGAATGAGCAGTTCTTC.

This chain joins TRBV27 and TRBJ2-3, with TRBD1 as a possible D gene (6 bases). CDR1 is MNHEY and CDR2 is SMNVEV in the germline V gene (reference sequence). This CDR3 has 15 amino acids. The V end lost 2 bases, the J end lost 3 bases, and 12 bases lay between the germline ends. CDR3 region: CASSLRSTGTDTQYF. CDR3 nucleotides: TGTGCCAGCAGTTTAAGGTCGACAGGTACAGATACGCAGTATTTT.

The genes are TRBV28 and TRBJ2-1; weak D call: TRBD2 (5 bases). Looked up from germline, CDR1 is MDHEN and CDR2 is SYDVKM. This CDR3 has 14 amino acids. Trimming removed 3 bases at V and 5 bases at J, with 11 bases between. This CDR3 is CASSFGVGNNEQFF. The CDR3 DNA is TGTGCCAGCAGTTTCGGGGTCGGGAACAATGAGCAGTTCTTC.

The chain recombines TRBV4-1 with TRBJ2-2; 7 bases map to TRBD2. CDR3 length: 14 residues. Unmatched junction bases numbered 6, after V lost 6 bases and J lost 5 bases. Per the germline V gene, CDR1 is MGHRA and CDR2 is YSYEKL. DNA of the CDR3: TGCGCCAGCAGTGGGGGGGTTGGAACCGGGGAGCTGTTTTTT. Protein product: CASSGGVGTGELFF.

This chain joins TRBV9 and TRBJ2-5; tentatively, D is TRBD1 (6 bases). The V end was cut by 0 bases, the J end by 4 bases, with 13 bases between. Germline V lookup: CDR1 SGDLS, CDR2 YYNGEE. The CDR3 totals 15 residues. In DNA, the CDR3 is TGTGCCAGCAGCGTAGTTCAGGGGACAACAGAGACCCAGTACTTC. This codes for CASSVVQGTTETQYF.

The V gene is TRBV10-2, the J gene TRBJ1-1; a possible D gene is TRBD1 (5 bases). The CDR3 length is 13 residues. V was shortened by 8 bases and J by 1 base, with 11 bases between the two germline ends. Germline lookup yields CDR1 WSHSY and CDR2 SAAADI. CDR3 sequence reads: CASSSGQNTEAFF. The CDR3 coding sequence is TGCGCCAGCTCCTCCGGACAGAACACTGAAGCTTTCTTT.

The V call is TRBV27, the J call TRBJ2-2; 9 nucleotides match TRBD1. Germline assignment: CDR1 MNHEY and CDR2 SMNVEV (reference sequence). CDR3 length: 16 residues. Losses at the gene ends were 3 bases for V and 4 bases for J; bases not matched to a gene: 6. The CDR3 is CASSLTGGLFTGELFF. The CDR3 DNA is TGTGCCAGCAGTTTGACAGGGGGACTATTCACCGGGGAGCTGTTTTTT.

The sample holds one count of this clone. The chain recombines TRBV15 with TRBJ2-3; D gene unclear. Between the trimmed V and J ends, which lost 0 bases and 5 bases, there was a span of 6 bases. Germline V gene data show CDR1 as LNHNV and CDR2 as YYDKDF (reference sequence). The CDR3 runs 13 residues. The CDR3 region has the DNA TGTGCCACCAGCAGAGATCAGGTAGATACGCAGTATTTT. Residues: CATSRDQVDTQYF.

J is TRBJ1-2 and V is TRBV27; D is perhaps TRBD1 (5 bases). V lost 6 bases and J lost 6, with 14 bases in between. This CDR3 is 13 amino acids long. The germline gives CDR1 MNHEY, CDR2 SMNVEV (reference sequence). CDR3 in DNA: TGTGCCAGCAGGCAAAGTATAGGGGATGGCTACACCTTC. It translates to CASRQSIGDGYTF.

The CDR3 nucleotides read TGTGCCAGCGCTAGCGGCCCTAGCACAGATACGCAGTATTTT. This gives the protein CASASGPSTDTQYF. The chain joins TRBV6-5 to TRBJ2-3; 7 bases line up with TRBD2. The germline CDR1 and CDR2 sequences are MNHEY and SVGAGI. CDR3 length equals 14 residues. Trimming took 8 bases from V and 0 from J; bases not matched to a gene: 5.

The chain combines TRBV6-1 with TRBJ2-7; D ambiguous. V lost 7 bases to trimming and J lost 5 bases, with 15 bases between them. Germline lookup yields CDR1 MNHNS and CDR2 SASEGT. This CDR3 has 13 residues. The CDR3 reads CASTVLGRDEQYF. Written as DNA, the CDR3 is TGTGCCAGCACAGTCTTGGGCAGAGACGAGCAGTACTTC.